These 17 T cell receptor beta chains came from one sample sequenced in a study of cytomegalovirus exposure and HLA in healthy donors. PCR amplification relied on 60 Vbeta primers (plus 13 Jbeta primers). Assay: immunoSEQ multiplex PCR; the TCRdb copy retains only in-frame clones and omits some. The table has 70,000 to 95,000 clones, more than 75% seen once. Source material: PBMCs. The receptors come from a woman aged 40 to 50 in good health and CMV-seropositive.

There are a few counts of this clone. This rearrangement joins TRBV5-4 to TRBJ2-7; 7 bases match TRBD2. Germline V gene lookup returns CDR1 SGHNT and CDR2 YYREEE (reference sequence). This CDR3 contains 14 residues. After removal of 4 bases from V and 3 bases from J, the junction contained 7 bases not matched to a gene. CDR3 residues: CASSTRGDLYEQYF. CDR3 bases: TGTGCCAGCAGCACCCGGGGGGACCTCTACGAGCAGTACTTC.

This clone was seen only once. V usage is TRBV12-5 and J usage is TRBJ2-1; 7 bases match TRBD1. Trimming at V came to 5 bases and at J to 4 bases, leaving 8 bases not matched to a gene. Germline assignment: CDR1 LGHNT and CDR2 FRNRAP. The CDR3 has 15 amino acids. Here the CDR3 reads CASGHRDSLYNEQFF. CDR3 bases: TGTGCTAGTGGTCACCGGGACAGTCTTTACAATGAGCAGTTCTTC.

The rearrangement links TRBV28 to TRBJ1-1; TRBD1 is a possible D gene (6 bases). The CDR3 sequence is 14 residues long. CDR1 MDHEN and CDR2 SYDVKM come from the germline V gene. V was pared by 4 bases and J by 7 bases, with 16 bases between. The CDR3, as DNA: TGTGCCAGCAGTTCCACAACAGGGCGGTATGAAGCTTTCTTT. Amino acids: CASSSTTGRYEAFF.

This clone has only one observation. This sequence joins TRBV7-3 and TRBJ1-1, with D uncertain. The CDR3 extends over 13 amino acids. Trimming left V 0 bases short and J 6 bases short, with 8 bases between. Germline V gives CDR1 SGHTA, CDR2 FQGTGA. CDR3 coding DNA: TGTGCCAGCAGCTTAACTGTGGGAGCTGAAGCTTTCTTT. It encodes CASSLTVGAEAFF.

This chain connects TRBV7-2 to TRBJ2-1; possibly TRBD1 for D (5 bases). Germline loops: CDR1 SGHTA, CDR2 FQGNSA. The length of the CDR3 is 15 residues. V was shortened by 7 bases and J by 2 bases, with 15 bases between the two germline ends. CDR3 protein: CASTLVRVTYNEQFF. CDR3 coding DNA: TGTGCCAGCACCTTGGTCAGGGTCACCTACAATGAGCAGTTCTTC.

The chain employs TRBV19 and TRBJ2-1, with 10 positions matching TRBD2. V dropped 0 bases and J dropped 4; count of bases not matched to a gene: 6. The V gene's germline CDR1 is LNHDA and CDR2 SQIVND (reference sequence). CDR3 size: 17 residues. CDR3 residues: CASSIDPWTSGYNEQFF. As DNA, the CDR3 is TGTGCCAGTAGTATAGATCCCTGGACTAGCGGTTACAATGAGCAGTTCTTC.

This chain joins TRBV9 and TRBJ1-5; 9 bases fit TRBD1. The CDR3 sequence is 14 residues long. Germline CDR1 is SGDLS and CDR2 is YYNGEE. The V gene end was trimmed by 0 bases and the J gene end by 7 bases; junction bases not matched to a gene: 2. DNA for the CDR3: TGTGCCAGCAGCGTAGGAGGGACAGGGCAGCCCCAGCATTTT. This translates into CASSVGGTGQPQHF.

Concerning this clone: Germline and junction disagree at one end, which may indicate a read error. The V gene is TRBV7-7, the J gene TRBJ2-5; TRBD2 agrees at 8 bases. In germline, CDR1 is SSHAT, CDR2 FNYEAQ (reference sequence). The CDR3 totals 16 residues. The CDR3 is CASSLERLAGQETQYF. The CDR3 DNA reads TGTGCTAGCAGCTTAGAAAGGCTAGCGGGCCAAGAGACCCAGTACTTC.

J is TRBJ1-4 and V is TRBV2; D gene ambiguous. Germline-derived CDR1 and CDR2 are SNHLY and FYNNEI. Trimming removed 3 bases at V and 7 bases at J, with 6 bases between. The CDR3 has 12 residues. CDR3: CASSDSVEKLFF. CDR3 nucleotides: TGTGCCAGCAGTGACAGTGTTGAAAAACTGTTTTTT.

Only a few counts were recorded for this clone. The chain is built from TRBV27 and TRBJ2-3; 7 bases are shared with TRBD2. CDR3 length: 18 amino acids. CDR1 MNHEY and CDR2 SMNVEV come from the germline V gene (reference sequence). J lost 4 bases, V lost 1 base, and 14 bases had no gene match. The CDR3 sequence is CASSLWGRAVSSPDTQYF. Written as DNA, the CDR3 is TGTGCCAGCAGTTTATGGGGGAGGGCCGTGTCTAGCCCAGATACGCAGTATTTT.

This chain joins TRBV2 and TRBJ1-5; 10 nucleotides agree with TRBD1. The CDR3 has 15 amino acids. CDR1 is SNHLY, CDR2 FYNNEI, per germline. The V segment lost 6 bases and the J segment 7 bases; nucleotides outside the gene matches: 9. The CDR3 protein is CASREMDRGDQPQHF. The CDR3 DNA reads TGTGCCAGCAGGGAAATGGACAGGGGGGACCAGCCCCAGCATTTT.

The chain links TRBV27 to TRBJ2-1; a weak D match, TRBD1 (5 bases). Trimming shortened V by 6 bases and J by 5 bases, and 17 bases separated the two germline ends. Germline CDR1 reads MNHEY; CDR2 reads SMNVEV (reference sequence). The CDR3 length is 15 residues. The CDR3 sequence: CASRVGANTHNEQFF. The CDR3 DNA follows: TGTGCCAGCAGGGTTGGGGCGAACACTCACAATGAGCAGTTCTTC.

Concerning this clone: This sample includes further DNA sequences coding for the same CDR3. CDR3 in DNA: TGTGCCAGCAGTTACACAGCTAACTATGGCTACACCTTC. Translated: CASSYTANYGYTF. The chain joins TRBV6-5 to TRBJ1-2; D not certain. Trimming left V 2 bases short and J 0 bases short, with 4 bases between. CDR1 and CDR2 from the germline V gene are MNHEY and SVGAGI. The CDR3 sequence is 13 residues long.

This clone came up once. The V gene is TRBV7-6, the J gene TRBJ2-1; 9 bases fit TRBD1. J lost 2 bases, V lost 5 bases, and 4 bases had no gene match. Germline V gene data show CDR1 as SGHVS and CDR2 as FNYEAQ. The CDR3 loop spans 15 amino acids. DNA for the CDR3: TGTGCCAGCAGCACCCGGGACAGGGCCTACAATGAGCAGTTCTTC. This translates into CASSTRDRAYNEQFF.

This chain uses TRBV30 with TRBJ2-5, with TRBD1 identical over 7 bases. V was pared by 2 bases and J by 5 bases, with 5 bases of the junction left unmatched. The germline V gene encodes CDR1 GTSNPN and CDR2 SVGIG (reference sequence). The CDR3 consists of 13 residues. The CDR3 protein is CAWSRGGLETQYF. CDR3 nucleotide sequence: TGTGCCTGGAGTCGAGGGGGCTTGGAGACCCAGTACTTC.

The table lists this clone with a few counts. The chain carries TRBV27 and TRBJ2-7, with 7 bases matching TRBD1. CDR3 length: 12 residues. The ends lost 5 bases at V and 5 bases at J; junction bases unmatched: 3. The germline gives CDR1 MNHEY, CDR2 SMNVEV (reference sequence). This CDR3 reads CASSRQGDEQYF. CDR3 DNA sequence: TGTGCCAGCAGTAGACAGGGAGACGAGCAGTACTTC.

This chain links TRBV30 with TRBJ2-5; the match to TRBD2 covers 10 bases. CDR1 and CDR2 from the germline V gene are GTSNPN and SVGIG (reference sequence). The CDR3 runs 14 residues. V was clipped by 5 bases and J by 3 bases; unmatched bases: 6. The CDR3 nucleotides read TGTGCCTGGGATAAGCGGGGGGGAAAAGAGACCCAGTACTTC. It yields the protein CAWDKRGGKETQYF.